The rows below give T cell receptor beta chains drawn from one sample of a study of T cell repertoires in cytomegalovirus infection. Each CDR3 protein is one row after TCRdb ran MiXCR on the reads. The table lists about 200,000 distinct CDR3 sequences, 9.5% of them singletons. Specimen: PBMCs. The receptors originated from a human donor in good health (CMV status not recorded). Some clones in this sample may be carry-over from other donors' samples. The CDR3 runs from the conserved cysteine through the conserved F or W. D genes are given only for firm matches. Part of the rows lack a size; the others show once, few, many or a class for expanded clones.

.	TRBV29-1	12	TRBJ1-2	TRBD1	TGCAGCGTCCGACAGGGGGCGCATGGCTACACCTTC	CSVRQGAHGYTF
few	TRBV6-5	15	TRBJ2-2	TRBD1	TGTGCCAGCACCAAGGACAGGGGAATACCCGGGGAGCTGTTTTTT	CASTKDRGIPGELFF
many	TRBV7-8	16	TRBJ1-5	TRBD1	TGTGCCAGCAGCTTATCAGGGGGGGGGATGAATCAGCCCCAGCATTTT	CASSLSGGGMNQPQHF
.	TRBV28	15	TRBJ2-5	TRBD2	TGTGCCAGCAGTTTGCCTAGCGGGGGGAAAGAGACCCAGTACTTC	CASSLPSGGKETQYF
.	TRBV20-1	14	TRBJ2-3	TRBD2	TGCAGTGCTAGCTGGCTAGCGGTTTCAGATACGCAGTATTTT	CSASWLAVSDTQYF
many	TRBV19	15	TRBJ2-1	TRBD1	TGTGCCAGTAGGCCGAGCGGACAGGGATACAATGAGCAGTTCTTC	CASRPSGQGYNEQFF
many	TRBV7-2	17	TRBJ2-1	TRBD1	TGTGCCAGCAGCCCTGGGGGGGGACAGGGGACCTACAATGAGCAGTTCTTC	CASSPGGGQGTYNEQFF
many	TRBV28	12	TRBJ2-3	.	TGTGCCAGCAGTCCCGTACCAGATACGCAGTATTTT	CASSPVPDTQYF
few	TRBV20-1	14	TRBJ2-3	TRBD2	TGCAGTGCCCGACTAGCGGGAGCGGCAGATACGCAGTATTTT	CSARLAGAADTQYF
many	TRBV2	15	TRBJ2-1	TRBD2	TGTGCCAGCAGGAGGACTAGCGGGATAACCAATGAGCAGTTCTTC	CASRRTSGITNEQFF
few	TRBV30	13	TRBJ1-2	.	TGTGCCTGGAGGGACAGCCTGGACTATGGCTACACCTTC	CAWRDSLDYGYTF
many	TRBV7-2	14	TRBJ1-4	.	TGTGCCAGCAGCTTTGGAGGGGGTAGTGAAAAACTGTTTTTT	CASSFGGGSEKLFF
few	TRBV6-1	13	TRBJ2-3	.	TGTGCCAGCATTTATCCTAGCACAGATACGCAGTATTTT	CASIYPSTDTQYF
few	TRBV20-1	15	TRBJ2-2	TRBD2	TGCAGTGCTAGTGACGGGGGGGCGGTTACCGGGGAGCTGTTTTTT	CSASDGGAVTGELFF
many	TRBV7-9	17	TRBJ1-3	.	TGTGCCAGCAGCTTACAGCCGTGGCCCAACTCTGGAAACACCATATATTTT	CASSLQPWPNSGNTIYF
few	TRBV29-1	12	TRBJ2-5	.	TGCAGCGTTGTTGAGGGAGGAGAGACCCAGTACTTC	CSVVEGGETQYF
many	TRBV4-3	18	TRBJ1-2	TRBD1	TGCGCCAGCAGCCGAGTAGCAGTCACCAGGCAGGGGGCGGGAGGCTACACCTTC	CASSRVAVTRQGAGGYTF
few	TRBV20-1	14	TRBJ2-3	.	TGCAGTGCTCGGACAGTTCGGGGGGAGGATACGCAGTATTTT	CSARTVRGEDTQYF
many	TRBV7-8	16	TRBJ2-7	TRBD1	TGTGCCAGCAGCTTAGTAGGGGGCAGGTTCTCCTACGAGCAGTACTTC	CASSLVGGRFSYEQYF
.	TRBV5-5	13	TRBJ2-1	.	TGTGCCACGATGGACTCCTCCTACAATGAGCAGTTCTTC	CATMDSSYNEQFF
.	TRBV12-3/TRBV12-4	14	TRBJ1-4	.	TGTGCCAGCAGTCCCGGACAGTTTAATGAAAAACTGTTTTTT	CASSPGQFNEKLFF
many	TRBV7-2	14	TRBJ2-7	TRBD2	TGTGCCAGCAGCTTACTAGCGGGGGGATACGAGCAGTACTTC	CASSLLAGGYEQYF
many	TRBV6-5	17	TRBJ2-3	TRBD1	TGTGCCAGCAGTTTCATCCGGGACAGGCATGCCCCCGGTACGCAGTATTTT	CASSFIRDRHAPGTQYF
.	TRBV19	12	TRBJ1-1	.	TGTGCCAGTAGTTTCCGGGGCACTGAAGCTTTCTTT	CASSFRGTEAFF
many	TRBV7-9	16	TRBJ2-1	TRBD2	TGTGCCAGCAGCCAAGAAGGACTAGCGAGTTACAATGAGCAGTTCTTC	CASSQEGLASYNEQFF
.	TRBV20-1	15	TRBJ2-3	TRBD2	TGCAGTGCTAGAGTTCCGCGGGGGAGCACAGATACGCAGTATTTT	CSARVPRGSTDTQYF
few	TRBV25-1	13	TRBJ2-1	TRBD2	TGTGCCGCTTGGGGAGGGGCCCGCAAGGAGCAGTTCTTC	CAAWGGARKEQFF
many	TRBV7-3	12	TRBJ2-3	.	TGTGCCAGCAGCGCTCCCACAGATACGCAGTATTTT	CASSAPTDTQYF